This is a list of T cell receptor beta chains from one sample in a study of blood T cells in healthy people across ages. TCRdb re-called the 5' RACE reads with MiXCR, one entry per CDR3 protein. The sample includes roughly 790,000 distinct CDR3 sequences, roughly 44% seen only once; the top ten take 20% to 25%. The sample taken for sequencing was blood. These TCRs come from a woman in her fifties or sixties in good health. Both conserved end residues are part of each CDR3. The order of the fields is V gene, D gene, clone size, J gene, CDR3 DNA, CDR3 protein. A D gene is named only where the DNA matches it firmly. Some rows have no size entry. The others give once, few or many, or a class for an expanded clone.

v_call: TRBV12-3/TRBV12-4; d_call: TRBD2; clone_size: few; j_call: TRBJ2-3; cdr3_nt: TGTGCCAGCAGTTTGGGAGCGGGGAGCCACACAGATACGCAGTATTTT; cdr3_aa: CASSLGAGSHTDTQYF
v_call: TRBV7-3; d_call: TRBD1; clone_size: -; j_call: TRBJ1-4; cdr3_nt: TGTGCCAGCAGCAGAACAGGGGGCGAGGATGAAAAACTGTTTTTT; cdr3_aa: CASSRTGGEDEKLFF
v_call: TRBV4-1; d_call: -; clone_size: -; j_call: TRBJ2-4; cdr3_nt: TGCGCCAGCAGCCAAGATATGGGGCTGCTAGCCAAAAACATTCAGTACTTC; cdr3_aa: CASSQDMGLLAKNIQYF
v_call: TRBV4-3; d_call: -; clone_size: few; j_call: TRBJ2-7; cdr3_nt: TGCGCCAGCAGCCAAGAGAGGACGGGCTCCTACGAGCAGTACTTC; cdr3_aa: CASSQERTGSYEQYF
v_call: TRBV6-6; d_call: -; clone_size: -; j_call: TRBJ2-5; cdr3_nt: TGTGCCAGCAGTTACAGGGCAAGGGAGACCCAGTACTTC; cdr3_aa: CASSYRARETQYF
v_call: TRBV10-3; d_call: -; clone_size: few; j_call: TRBJ2-1; cdr3_nt: TGTGCCATCAGTGAGTCTACAGGAGTCCCGAATGAGCAGTTCTTC; cdr3_aa: CAISESTGVPNEQFF
v_call: TRBV29-1; d_call: TRBD2; clone_size: few; j_call: TRBJ2-7; cdr3_nt: TGCAGCGTTGAAGAGGGGGGGAGCTCCTACGAGCAGTACTTC; cdr3_aa: CSVEEGGSSYEQYF
v_call: TRBV18; d_call: TRBD1; clone_size: -; j_call: TRBJ1-2; cdr3_nt: TGTGCCAGCTCACCGGACAGGCCCAACTATGGCTACACCTTC; cdr3_aa: CASSPDRPNYGYTF
v_call: TRBV29-1; d_call: TRBD2; clone_size: many; j_call: TRBJ2-7; cdr3_nt: TGCAGCGTCCGACCGGCGGGAGGCCTTAGCTCCTACGAGCAGTACTTC; cdr3_aa: CSVRPAGGLSSYEQYF
v_call: TRBV11-2; d_call: -; clone_size: -; j_call: TRBJ2-1; cdr3_nt: TGTGCCAGCAGTCAGACCGGCGCAGTCAGCAATGAGCAGTTCTTC; cdr3_aa: CASSQTGAVSNEQFF